The clone carrying this T cell receptor beta chain was seen repeatedly, ten times or more. TCRbeta library preparation incorporated unique molecular identifiers. MiXCR, run by TCRdb on the PCR reads, gives a single entry per CDR3 protein. The table has over 200,000 distinct CDR3 sequences, 8% to 10% seen once; the top ten hold about 6.2%. Trimming left V 0 bases short and J 2 bases short, with 8 bases between. The CDR3 is 14 residues long. Germline CDR1 is SGHRS and CDR2 is YFSETQ. The sample originates from a study of T-cell reconstitution after alpha-beta-depleted transplantation in children. The sample here was PBMCs from the stem cell graft donor, taken from the stem cell graft. This receptor was identified in a human donor who donated a stem cell graft to a child with acute lymphoblastic leukemia. The chain has TRBV5-1 and TRBJ2-5; D not certain. CDR3 amino acids: CASSLGMDQETQYF. In DNA, the CDR3 is TGCGCCAGCAGCTTGGGTATGGATCAAGAGACCCAGTACTTC.